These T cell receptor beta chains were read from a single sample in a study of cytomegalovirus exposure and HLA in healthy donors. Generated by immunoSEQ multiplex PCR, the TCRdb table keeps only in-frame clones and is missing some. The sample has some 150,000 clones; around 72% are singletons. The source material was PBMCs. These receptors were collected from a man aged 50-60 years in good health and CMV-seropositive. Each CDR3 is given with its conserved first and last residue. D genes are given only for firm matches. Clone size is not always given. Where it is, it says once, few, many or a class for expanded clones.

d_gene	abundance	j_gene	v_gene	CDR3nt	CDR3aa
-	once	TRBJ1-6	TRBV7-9	TGTGCCAGCAGCTCCCAAAATTCACCCCTCCACTTT	CASSSQNSPLHF
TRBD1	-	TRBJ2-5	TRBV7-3	TGTGCCAGCAGCCGAACAGGGGGCGCCGGGGAGACCCAGTACTTC	CASSRTGGAGETQYF
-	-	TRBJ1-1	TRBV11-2	TGTGCCAGCAGCTTATATCGGAGGGACGGGACTGAAGCTTTCTTT	CASSLYRRDGTEAFF
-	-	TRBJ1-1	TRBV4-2	TGTGCCAGCAGCCAAGAAGCAGTGGTGAGGGTGAACACTGAAGCTTTCTTT	CASSQEAVVRVNTEAFF
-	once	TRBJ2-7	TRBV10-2	TGCGCCAGCAGTGGAGGGGGGGGCTCCTACGAGCAGTACTTC	CASSGGGGSYEQYF
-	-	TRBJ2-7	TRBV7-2	TGTGCCAGCAGCCAGGGCCCTTTTGACGAGCAGTACTTC	CASSQGPFDEQYF
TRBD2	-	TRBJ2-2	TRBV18	TGTGCCAGCTCACCACTAACTAGCGGCCCGCGATCTACCGGGGAGCTGTTTTTT	CASSPLTSGPRSTGELFF
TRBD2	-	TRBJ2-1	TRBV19	TGTGCCAGTAGTGTTGGACTAGCAGATGAGCAGTTCTTC	CASSVGLADEQFF
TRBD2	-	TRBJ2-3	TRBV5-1	TGCGCCAGCAGCCGAGGACTAGCGGGGCGGAACTTCACAGATACGCAGTATTTT	CASSRGLAGRNFTDTQYF
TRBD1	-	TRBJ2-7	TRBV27	TGTGCCAGCAGTCCGCGGGACAGGGCCCACGAGCAGTACTTC	CASSPRDRAHEQYF
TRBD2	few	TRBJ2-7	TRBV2	TGTGCCAGCAGTGCGTCTGCCGGGGGGAACGTCGGCTCCTACGAGCAGTACTTC	CASSASAGGNVGSYEQYF
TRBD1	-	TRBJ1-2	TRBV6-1	TGTGCCAGCAGAGAGAGACAGGGGGCTAACTATGGCTACACCTTC	CASRERQGANYGYTF
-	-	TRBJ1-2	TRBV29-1	TGCAGCGTTGAAGATTCAAGAGGCGGCTACACCTTC	CSVEDSRGGYTF
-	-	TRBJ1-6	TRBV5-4	TGTGCCAGCAGCTTGGAGCCGGCAGGGGTGTATTCACCCCTCCACTTT	CASSLEPAGVYSPLHF
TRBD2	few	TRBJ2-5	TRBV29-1	TGCAGCGTTGATACGGGGGGGTGGGAGACCCAGTACTTC	CSVDTGGWETQYF
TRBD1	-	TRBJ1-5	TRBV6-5	TGTGCCAGCAGTAGGGGACAGCTCAATCAGCCCCAGCATTTT	CASSRGQLNQPQHF
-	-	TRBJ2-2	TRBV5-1	TGCGCCAGCAGCCCCGGGACAAACACCGGGGAGCTGTTTTTT	CASSPGTNTGELFF
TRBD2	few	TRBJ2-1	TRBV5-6	TGTGCCAGCAGCCCAATGACTAGCGGAGAGCATGTTTCCTACAATGAGCAGTTCTTC	CASSPMTSGEHVSYNEQFF
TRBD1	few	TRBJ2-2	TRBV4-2	TGTGCCAGCAGCCAGGGACAGGTGAACACCGGGGAGCTGTTTTTT	CASSQGQVNTGELFF
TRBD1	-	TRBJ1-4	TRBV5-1	TGCGCCAGCAGCCCGGGGACAGCAGCGAATGAAAAACTGTTTTTT	CASSPGTAANEKLFF
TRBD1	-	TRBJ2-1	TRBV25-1	TGTGCCAGCAGTACCCGGACAGGGAGGAATGAGCAGTTCTTC	CASSTRTGRNEQFF
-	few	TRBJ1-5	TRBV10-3	TGTGCAGGGGGTTCTAGCAATCAGCCCCAGCATTTT	CAGGSSNQPQHF
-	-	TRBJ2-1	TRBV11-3	TGTGCCAGCAGAACGACAGGCGCCTACAATGAGCAGTTCTTC	CASRTTGAYNEQFF
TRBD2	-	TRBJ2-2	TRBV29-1	TGCAGCGTTGAGGGACTAGCGGGAGGGAGGACCGGGGAGCTGTTTTTT	CSVEGLAGGRTGELFF
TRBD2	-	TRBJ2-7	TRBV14	TGTGCCAGCAGCCGGACTAGCGGGAGTTACGAGCAGTACTTC	CASSRTSGSYEQYF
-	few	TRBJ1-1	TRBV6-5	TGTGCCAGCAGTTACGGAACCACAGGGATTATGACTGAAGCTTTCTTT	CASSYGTTGIMTEAFF
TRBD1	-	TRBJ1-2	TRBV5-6	TGTGCCAGCAGCGTAGGGGGGACAGCAAACTATGGCTACACCTTC	CASSVGGTANYGYTF
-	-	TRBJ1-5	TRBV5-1	TGCGCCAGCAGCTTGGGCGTGGTAAATAGCAATCAGCCCCAGCATTTT	CASSLGVVNSNQPQHF
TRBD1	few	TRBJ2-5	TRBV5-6	TGTGCCAGCAGCCGTGGCGGACAGGGAGAGACCCAGTACTTC	CASSRGGQGETQYF
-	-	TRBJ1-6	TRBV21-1	TGTGCCAGCAGCGGCCGGGACAAACATAATTCACCCCTCCACTTT	CASSGRDKHNSPLHF
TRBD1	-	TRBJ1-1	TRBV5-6	TGTGCCAGCAGCTTTGGGACAGGGACCACTGAAGCTTTCTTT	CASSFGTGTTEAFF
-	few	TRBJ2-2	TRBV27	TGTGCCAGCAGTCTTCCCTCACACCCAGGGGAGCTGTTTTTT	CASSLPSHPGELFF
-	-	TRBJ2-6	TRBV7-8	TGTGCCAGCAGATCCGGGTCCGACTCTGGGGCCAACGTCCTGACTTTC	CASRSGSDSGANVLTF
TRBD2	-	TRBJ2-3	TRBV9	TGTGCCAGCAGCACGAGCGGGAGTGGAGATACGCAGTATTTT	CASSTSGSGDTQYF
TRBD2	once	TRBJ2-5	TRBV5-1	TGCGCCAGCAGCCTGCTAGGGACTAGCGGGAGGGCCTCCGGGGAGACCCAGTACTTC	CASSLLGTSGRASGETQYF
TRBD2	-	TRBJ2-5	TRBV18	TGTGCCAGCTCACCAACCGCGGGAGCCCCAGAGACCCAGTACTTC	CASSPTAGAPETQYF
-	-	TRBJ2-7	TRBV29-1	TGCAGCGTTGCGGGACACCAGAACCTAGGGAGCTCCTACGAGCAGTACTTC	CSVAGHQNLGSSYEQYF